Shown below are 19 T cell receptor beta chains from a single sample sequenced in a study of T cell changes during pregnancy in multiple sclerosis. Method: immunoSEQ multiplex PCR; TCRdb's copy keeps in-frame clones and lacks some. Altogether tens of thousands of clones are present, approximately 86% being singletons, with the ten largest covering 1.5% to 2%. The specimen was peripheral blood, collected in the first trimester of pregnancy. These receptors were taken from a female donor with multiple sclerosis, enrolled in a pregnancy study.

The rearrangement joins TRBV23-1 to TRBJ2-4; weak D call: TRBD1 (5 bases). TRBV23-1 is marked as an open reading frame, function uncertain. The CDR3 loop spans 15 amino acids. V gave up 4 bases and J gave up 2 bases, with 12 bases separating them. CDR3: CASSLPDSSKNIQYF. Written as DNA, the CDR3 is TGCGCCAGCAGTCTCCCAGACAGCTCCAAAAACATTCAGTACTTC.

The chain employs TRBV7-9 and TRBJ2-7; a weak D match, TRBD2 (6 bases). V was pared by 1 base and J by 2 bases, with 12 bases between. The length of the CDR3 is 15 residues. CDR1 is SEHNR, CDR2 FQNEAQ, per germline (reference sequence). CDR3: CASSLGPSATYEQYF. In DNA, the CDR3 is TGTGCCAGCAGCTTAGGGCCTAGCGCAACCTACGAGCAGTACTTC.

The gene calls are TRBV5-1 and TRBJ1-4; D ambiguous. In germline, CDR1 is SGHRS, CDR2 YFSETQ. V dropped 0 bases and J dropped 7 bases, with 10 bases sitting between them. The CDR3 has 14 amino acids. CDR3 sequence: CASSLGEGGEKLFF. The DNA for the CDR3 is TGCGCCAGCAGCTTGGGGGAGGGCGGTGAAAAACTGTTTTTT.

The genes are TRBV5-4 and TRBJ1-1; 8 bases line up with TRBD1. Germline V gene lookup returns CDR1 SGHNT and CDR2 YYREEE (reference sequence). After removal of 4 bases from V and 1 base from J, the junction contained 6 bases not matched to a gene. This CDR3 is built from 15 residues. In nucleotides, the CDR3 is TGTGCCAGCAGCCGACCGGGACAGGAGAACACTGAAGCTTTCTTT. This sequence encodes CASSRPGQENTEAFF.

The chain carries TRBV5-1 and TRBJ1-1; 11 bases align to TRBD1. Germline values: CDR1 SGHRS, CDR2 YFSETQ. V lost 0 bases and J lost 4; bases outside the gene matches: 2. The CDR3 runs to 15 residues. The DNA of the CDR3 is TGCGCCAGCAGCTTGGAAGGGACAGGGGGCACTGAAGCTTTCTTT. This sequence encodes CASSLEGTGGTEAFF.

The chain employs TRBV18 and TRBJ2-7; D might be TRBD1 (6 bases). The germline CDR1 and CDR2 sequences are KGHSH and LQKENI. V lost 5 bases to trimming and J lost 0 bases, with 14 bases between them. The CDR3 runs to 15 residues. The CDR3: CASSVQKDSSYEQYF. DNA for the CDR3: TGTGCCAGCTCAGTACAGAAGGACAGCTCCTACGAGCAGTACTTC.

V is TRBV28 and J is TRBJ2-3, with 12 bases that match TRBD2. CDR3 length: 17 residues. Germline CDR1 reads MDHEN; CDR2 reads SYDVKM. Trimming took 2 bases from V and 5 from J; bases not matched to a gene: 8. Written as DNA, the CDR3 is TGTGCCAGCAGTTTAGCGCTAGCGGGAGGGCCAAAAGATACGCAGTATTTT. Translated: CASSLALAGGPKDTQYF.

The gene calls are TRBV30 and TRBJ2-3, with D unclear. The CDR3 has 15 residues. V was shortened by 0 bases and J by 0 bases, with 10 bases between the two germline ends. Germline V gives CDR1 GTSNPN, CDR2 SVGIG (reference sequence). The CDR3 spells CAWSVAHWSTDTQYF. DNA of the CDR3: TGTGCCTGGAGTGTCGCACATTGGAGCACAGATACGCAGTATTTT.

The CDR3 here is CASSLRAGASNEQFF. The CDR3 DNA follows: TGTGCCAGCAGCTTAAGGGCGGGAGCATCCAATGAGCAGTTCTTC. This chain links TRBV7-3 with TRBJ2-1; TRBD2 agrees at 7 bases. V lost 1 base to trimming and J lost 6 bases; unmatched junction nucleotides: 6. The CDR3 covers 15 residues. The V gene's germline CDR1 is SGHTA and CDR2 FQGTGA.

J is TRBJ2-1 and V is TRBV10-1; 9 bases fit TRBD2. This CDR3 has 15 residues. The J segment lost 8 bases and the V segment lost 5 bases, leaving 10 bases of the junction unmatched. Germline V CDR1 and CDR2: WNHNN, SYGVQD (reference sequence). This CDR3 is CASSHQAGGVHEQFF. CDR3 coding DNA: TGCGCCAGCAGTCACCAAGCGGGAGGAGTCCATGAGCAGTTCTTC.

The CDR3: CASSMGQTNTEAFF. CDR3 DNA: TGTGCCAGTAGTATGGGGCAGACGAACACTGAAGCTTTCTTT. The chain recombines TRBV19 with TRBJ1-1; TRBD1 might be the D (5 bases). CDR3 size: 14 residues. V was pared by 3 bases and J by 1 base, with 9 bases between. Germline assignment: CDR1 LNHDA and CDR2 SQIVND (reference sequence).

The chain combines TRBV28 with TRBJ2-7; 7 nucleotides agree with TRBD2. The CDR3 is 11 residues long. Germline trimming cut 10 bases from V and 4 bases from J; bases unmatched to any gene: 4. Germline V gene sequence: CDR1 MDHEN, CDR2 SYDVKM. CDR3: CATNGGYEQYF. The CDR3 nucleotides are TGTGCCACCAACGGGGGGTACGAGCAGTACTTC. The complete variable domain, with remaining parts taken from reference TRBV28 and TRBJ2-7, reads DVKVTQSSRYLVKRTGEKVFLECVQDMDHENMFWYRQDPGLGLRLIYFSYDVKMKEKGDIPEGYSVSREKKERFSLILESASTNQTSMYLCATNGGYEQYFGPGTRLTVT.

The V and J genes are TRBV5-1 and TRBJ2-2, with D maybe TRBD2 (6 bases). Germline V lookup: CDR1 SGHRS, CDR2 YFSETQ. This CDR3 region has 14 residues. Trimming shortened V by 4 bases and J by 1 base, and 8 bases separated the two germline ends. Here the CDR3 DNA reads TGCGCCAGCAGCCCGGAGGGGAACACCGGGGAGCTGTTTTTT. Translated: CASSPEGNTGELFF.

Only one count was recorded for this clone. V is TRBV4-3 and J is TRBJ2-1, with TRBD2 as a possible D gene (5 bases). V was trimmed by 1 base and J by 1 base, leaving 5 bases between them. The CDR3 has 14 amino acids. Germline V CDR1 and CDR2: LGHNA, YSLEER. The CDR3 DNA reads TGCGCCAGCAGCCAAGGAGGGTCCTACAATGAGCAGTTCTTC. This translates into CASSQGGSYNEQFF.

The rearrangement uses TRBV5-1 and TRBJ2-1; 8 bases are shared with TRBD2. J lost 4 bases, V lost 0 bases, and 6 bases had no gene match. CDR3 length equals 16 residues. Germline V gene sequence: CDR1 SGHRS, CDR2 YFSETQ. CDR3 bases: TGCGCCAGCAGCTTGGCGGGAGGGGTCAGATACAATGAGCAGTTCTTC. It codes for CASSLAGGVRYNEQFF.

This clone has a single count. The rearrangement joins TRBV5-6 to TRBJ2-1; 9 bases align to TRBD2. V gave up 4 bases and J gave up 16 bases; unmatched junction bases: 15. This CDR3 spans 14 amino acids. CDR1 SGHDT and CDR2 YYEEEE come from the germline V gene. Here the CDR3 reads CASSPGAGTSLFFF. CDR3 in DNA: TGTGCCAGCAGCCCAGGGGCCGGGACTAGCCTCTTCTTCTTC.

The chain employs TRBV18 and TRBJ1-3; perhaps TRBD1 as D (6 bases). This CDR3 contains 17 residues. The germline CDR1 and CDR2 sequences are KGHSH and LQKENI. Trimming left V 2 bases short and J 0 bases short, with 14 bases between. The CDR3 DNA is TGTGCCAGCTCACCAGGACAGCTCCTTAGCTCTGGAAACACCATATATTTT. This gives the protein CASSPGQLLSSGNTIYF.

This rearrangement joins TRBV9 to TRBJ2-7; 7 nucleotides line up with TRBD1. The germline CDR1 and CDR2 sequences are SGDLS and YYNGEE. V was pared by 3 bases and J by 2 bases, with 5 bases of the junction left unmatched. This CDR3 comprises 14 residues. The CDR3 sequence is CASSEDRAPYEQYF. CDR3 in DNA: TGTGCCAGCAGCGAAGACAGGGCCCCCTACGAGCAGTACTTC.

The rearrangement joins TRBV10-3 to TRBJ2-7; the D gene is possibly TRBD2 (6 bases). The V end was cut by 3 bases, the J end by 4 bases, with 16 bases between. The germline gives CDR1 ENHRY, CDR2 SYGVKD. There are 15 residues in the CDR3. The CDR3: CAISEDPGTGYEQYF. The CDR3 DNA is TGTGCCATCAGTGAAGACCCCGGGACTGGATACGAGCAGTACTTC.